Listed below are T cell receptor beta chains from one sample, sequenced in a study of cytomegalovirus exposure and HLA in healthy donors. TCRdb keeps only in-frame clones here, not all; method: immunoSEQ multiplex PCR. This table has around 65,000 clones, approximately 74% appearing once. The sequenced sample was PBMCs. These receptor sequences come from a man aged 40-50 years in good health and CMV-seropositive. Both conserved end residues are part of each CDR3. A D gene is named only where the DNA matches it firmly. Rows may omit the clone size; those that give it use once, few, many or a size class.

clone size,V gene,J gene,CDR3 length,D gene,CDR3 protein,CDR3 DNA
-,TRBV6-5,TRBJ1-2,16,TRBD1,CASSYSRTGGPYGYTF,TGTGCCAGCAGTTACTCTAGGACAGGGGGCCCCTATGGCTACACCTTC
-,TRBV7-2,TRBJ2-7,14,TRBD2,CASSLAGGRHEQYF,TGTGCCAGCAGCTTAGCGGGAGGGCGCCACGAGCAGTACTTC
-,TRBV11-3,TRBJ1-2,15,-,CASSLDLAGSSGYTF,TGTGCCAGCAGCTTAGATCTCGCGGGGTCCTCTGGCTACACCTTC
-,TRBV6-5,TRBJ1-4,15,-,CASSHKQNPMKKLFF,TGTGCCAGCAGCCATAAACAAAACCCAATGAAAAAACTGTTTTTT
few,TRBV7-2,TRBJ2-4,17,-,CASSPAVMRLAKNIQYF,TGTGCCAGCAGCCCGGCGGTGATGCGACTAGCCAAAAACATTCAGTACTTC
-,TRBV29-1,TRBJ1-1,12,-,CSGRDLNTEAFF,TGCAGCGGTCGGGACTTGAACACTGAAGCTTTCTTT
-,TRBV27,TRBJ2-6,13,-,CASRGTGANVLTF,TGTGCCAGCAGGGGCACTGGGGCCAACGTCCTGACTTTC
-,TRBV27,TRBJ1-2,13,TRBD1,CASSPGQGGGYTF,TGTGCCAGCAGTCCAGGACAGGGAGGAGGCTACACCTTC
-,TRBV4-2,TRBJ2-1,16,TRBD2,CASSQETSGPYNEQFF,TGTGCCAGCAGCCAAGAAACTAGCGGCCCTTACAATGAGCAGTTCTTC
-,TRBV18,TRBJ2-7,11,-,CASSPADEQYF,TGTGCCAGCTCACCAGCGGACGAGCAGTACTTC
-,TRBV11-3,TRBJ2-1,15,-,CASSLVRGKGNEQFF,TGTGCCAGCAGCTTAGTCAGGGGTAAGGGCAATGAGCAGTTCTTC
-,TRBV7-9,TRBJ2-5,16,TRBD1,CASSLAGTGRKETQYF,TGTGCCAGCAGCTTAGCCGGGACAGGGAGGAAAGAGACCCAGTACTTC
-,TRBV6-6,TRBJ2-5,16,TRBD2,CASTPMGLAGIETQYF,TGTGCCAGCACCCCCATGGGGCTAGCGGGAATAGAGACCCAGTACTTC
once,TRBV30,TRBJ2-7,13,-,CAGNSQGRDEQYF,TGTGCCGGTAACTCTCAGGGTCGCGACGAGCAGTACTTC
few,TRBV7-6,TRBJ1-6,13,-,CASSSVGGSPLHF,TGTGCCAGCAGCTCGGTAGGCGGTTCACCCCTCCACTTT
-,TRBV10-3,TRBJ1-6,13,TRBD1,CAIQAQGASPLHF,TGTGCCATCCAGGCCCAGGGGGCCTCACCCCTCCACTTT
-,TRBV19,TRBJ2-5,13,TRBD1,CASNTGVQETQYF,TGTGCCAGCAACACAGGGGTCCAAGAGACCCAGTACTTC
-,TRBV5-1,TRBJ2-2,16,-,CASSLMGAPDTGELFF,TGCGCCAGCAGCTTGATGGGGGCGCCGGACACCGGGGAGCTGTTTTTT
-,TRBV9,TRBJ1-5,15,TRBD1,CASSAGQGAAQPQHF,TGTGCCAGCAGCGCCGGACAGGGGGCAGCTCAGCCCCAGCATTTT
-,TRBV7-9,TRBJ1-1,14,-,CASSPGAGRTEAFF,TGTGCCAGCAGCCCAGGGGCAGGGAGAACTGAAGCTTTCTTT
few,TRBV4-3,TRBJ2-3,15,-,CASSQETGSTDTQYF,TGCGCCAGCAGCCAAGAAACCGGTAGCACAGATACGCAGTATTTT
-,TRBV6-5,TRBJ2-7,15,-,CASSYSAPSSYEQYF,TGTGCCAGCAGTTACTCGGCCCCCAGCTCCTACGAGCAGTACTTC
many,TRBV5-4,TRBJ1-4,14,-,CASSLGRSNEKLFF,TGTGCCAGCAGCTTGGGGAGATCTAATGAAAAACTGTTTTTT